Given below is one T cell receptor (beta chain) in context. The table came from immunoSEQ multiplex PCR; TCRdb's copy has only in-frame clones and leaves some out. The sample lists around 39,000 clones, about 95% occurring once. The sample is drawn from a study of preoperative IRX-2 immunotherapy in early breast cancer. V was clipped by 6 bases and J by 2 bases, with 14 bases between them. The germline gives CDR1 MDHEN, CDR2 SYDVKM. The CDR3 is 14 residues long. Indicated treatment: preoperative locoregional IRX-2 cytokine immunotherapy. The chain recombines TRBV28 with TRBJ2-7; D not resolved. This material consisted of tumor tissue, taken after IRX-2 immunotherapy. This TCR came from a human donor with breast cancer. CDR3 protein: CASRPPSGAYEQYF. CDR3 bases: TGTGCCAGCAGACCACCAAGTGGGGCCTACGAGCAGTACTTC.